The next 31 T cell receptor beta chains were all read from a single sample in a study of T cell clonality in common variable immunodeficiency. Method: immunoSEQ multiplex PCR; TCRdb's copy keeps in-frame clones and lacks some. Altogether about 66,000 clones were found in the sample, and no singletons occur. The sequenced sample was peripheral blood mononuclear cells. These receptors were obtained from a person between 18 and 70 years old in good health.

At least ten counts were recorded for this clone. This CDR3 is CATRTGEENTEAFF. The sequenced part of the CDR3 DNA is TGTGCCACCAGGACAGGGGAGGAAAACACTGAA. V usage is TRBV24-1 and J usage is TRBJ1-1; 8 bases fit TRBD1. The CDR3 goes on 3 residues after the read ends, and that part is filled in from the germline J gene. The CDR3 loop spans 14 amino acids. V shed 7 bases, J shed 2 bases, and the junction held 5 bases outside the gene matches. Germline V lookup: CDR1 KGHDR, CDR2 SFDVKD.

This clone was recorded a few times. The read terminates 3 residues before the CDR3 end, so the remaining end is supplied by the germline J gene. This chain connects TRBV5-1 to TRBJ2-5; the match to TRBD2 covers 13 bases. The V segment lost 4 bases and the J segment 5 bases; nucleotides outside the gene matches: 5. Germline CDR1 and CDR2: SGHRS and YFSETQ. The CDR3 totals 15 residues. The CDR3 loop is CASSTGLAGAETQYF. The DNA read from the CDR3 is TGCGCCAGCAGCACTGGACTAGCGGGAGCGGAGACC.

This clone was recorded many times. The CDR3 extends 3 residues past the end of the read, so its final part is completed from the germline J gene. The J gene is TRBJ2-5, the V gene TRBV10-3, with D maybe TRBD2 (6 bases). The CDR3 has 15 residues. Germline CDR1 and CDR2: ENHRY and SYGVKD. Trimming took 9 bases from V and 0 from J, leaving 17 bases between them. CDR3 bases read: TGTGCCATTTCTGGGTCGGGCGGGAACCAAGAGACC. This translates into CAISGSGGNQET. The entire CDR3 protein is CAISGSGGNQETQYF.

This clone was seen many times. The read ends 3 residues shy of where the CDR3 ends; the end is completed using the germline J gene. The genes are TRBV5-4 and TRBJ2-3, with 11 bases that match TRBD2. The CDR3 length is 15 residues. In germline, CDR1 is SGHNT, CDR2 YYREEE (reference sequence). V was pared by 3 bases and J by 4 bases, with 4 bases of the junction left unmatched. The covered CDR3 bases are TGTGCCAGCAGCTCGCCGGGACTAGCGGCAGATACG. Amino acids: CASSSPGLAADT. The complete CDR3 reads CASSSPGLAADTQYF.

Concerning this clone: Read data end 3 residues before the CDR3 end; the end is taken from the germline J gene. The rearrangement uses TRBV2 and TRBJ2-5; possibly TRBD2 for D (5 bases). This CDR3 region has 13 residues. Germline V gene lookup returns CDR1 SNHLY and CDR2 FYNNEI. V was shortened by 7 bases and J by 4 bases, with 13 bases between the two germline ends. The sequenced part of the CDR3 DNA is TGTGCCAGCACTGGACTGCCTAGAGAGACC. This encodes CASTGLPRET. The full CDR3 sequence reads CASTGLPRETQYF. Variable domain in full (rest from reference TRBV2 and TRBJ2-5): EPEVTQTPSHQVTQMGQEVILRCVPISNHLYFYWYRQILGQKVEFLVSFYNNEISEKSEIFDDQFSVERPDGSNFTLKIRSTKLEDSAMYFCASTGLPRETQYFGPGTRLLVL.

In its sample, this clone was seen many times. The observed sequence ends 3 residues before the CDR3 terminus, with the missing tail filled in from the germline J gene. The chain links TRBV6-2 or TRBV6-3 to TRBJ2-1; 8 positions match TRBD2. Losses at the gene ends were 2 bases for V and 9 bases for J; bases not matched to a gene: 15. Germline V gene lookup returns CDR1 MNHEY and CDR2 SVGEGT. This CDR3 is 17 amino acids long. CDR3 DNA (partial): TGTGCCAGCAGTTACCGGACTAGCTCAATGGAGGGTAGTGAG. As protein: CASSYRTSSMEGSE. The entire CDR3 reads CASSYRTSSMEGSEQFF.

This clone was observed at least ten times. The read terminates 3 residues ahead of where the CDR3 ends, so the germline J gene completes it. The J gene is TRBJ1-1, the V gene TRBV20-1, with 7 positions matching TRBD1. The germline CDR1 and CDR2 sequences are DFQATT and SNEGSKA (reference sequence). This CDR3 region has 12 residues. Unmatched junction bases numbered 7, after V lost 8 bases and J lost 4 bases. CDR3 bases read: TGCAGTTTACCCAGGGGGATCACTGAA. It specifies CSLPRGITE. The whole CDR3 reads CSLPRGITEAFF.

This clone appeared many times. The CDR3 end is not reached by the read, which stops 3 residues before it; the germline J gene fills it in. The V call is TRBV7-8, the J call TRBJ1-3; the D is unclear. The V gene's germline CDR1 is SGHVS and CDR2 FQNEAQ. This CDR3 has 13 residues. V was cut by 11 bases and J by 8 bases, with 19 bases left in between. CDR3 loop: CASQASGGDTIYF. The part of the CDR3 DNA that was read is TGTGCCTCCCAGGCCAGCGGCGGAGACACC.

There are many counts of this clone. The read finishes 3 residues shy of the CDR3 end, and the germline J gene is used to complete it. J is TRBJ1-1 and V is TRBV11-2; D possibly corresponds to TRBD1 (6 bases). The CDR3 consists of 14 residues. Germline V gene data show CDR1 as SGHAT and CDR2 as FQNNGV. Trimming took 0 bases from V and 6 from J, leaving 11 bases between them. The CDR3 reads CASSLDRGWSEAFF. The part of the CDR3 DNA that was read is TGTGCCAGCAGCTTAGACAGGGGTTGGTCTGAA.

This clone was counted at least ten times. The missing CDR3 end, 3 residues past where the read stops, is filled in from the germline J gene. V and J are TRBV12-3 or TRBV12-4 and TRBJ2-5; TRBD2 aligns across 8 bases. With 8 bases clipped from V and 4 bases from J, the junction kept 15 bases outside the gene matches. The CDR3 runs 16 residues. CDR3 DNA, as far as it was read: TGTGCCAGCGTAGTGGGGCTAGCGGGTTATGGAGAGACC. It encodes CASVVGLAGYGET. The full CDR3 reads CASVVGLAGYGETQYF.

The table lists this clone with many counts. With the read ending 3 residues before the CDR3 end, the germline J gene is used to fill in that end. The chain links TRBV5-1 to TRBJ2-7, with a tentative D call TRBD1 (6 bases). This CDR3 has 15 amino acids. From germline, CDR1 is SGHRS and CDR2 YFSETQ. V was trimmed by 0 bases and J by 5 bases, leaving 15 bases between them. The CDR3 bases that were read are TGCGCCAGCAGCTTGGTAACAGGGATGCAAGACGAG. Residues: CASSLVTGMQDE. The whole CDR3 protein is CASSLVTGMQDEQYF.

This clone was detected ten times or more. The CDR3 region is CAIMGQGPTQYF. Partial CDR3 DNA: TGTGCCATCATGGGGCAGGGGCCGACC. The rearrangement links TRBV10-3 to TRBJ2-5, with D perhaps TRBD1 (6 bases). From the germline J gene comes the end of the CDR3, since the read stops 3 residues before it. With 7 bases removed from V and 7 bases from J, the gap between germline ends came to 13 bases. The CDR3 contains 12 residues. Germline V CDR1 and CDR2: ENHRY, SYGVKD.

This clone came up many times. The missing CDR3 end, 3 residues past where the read stops, is filled in from the germline J gene. The chain links TRBV20-1 to TRBJ1-6, with TRBD1 matching 7 bases. CDR1 and CDR2 from the germline V gene are DFQATT and SNEGSKA (reference sequence). CDR3 length equals 15 residues. V lost 3 bases, J lost 9 bases, and 11 bases stayed unmatched. CDR3 amino acids: CSARTGIFAASPLHF. The CDR3 bases that were read are TGCAGTGCTAGGACAGGGATTTTCGCCGCTTCACCC.

The table lists this clone with many counts. Read sequence stops 3 residues before the CDR3 end, and the germline J gene provides the missing end. V and J are TRBV7-9 and TRBJ1-1, with D possibly being TRBD1 (5 bases). The CDR3 is made up of 12 amino acids. Germline V CDR1 and CDR2: SEHNR, FQNEAQ (reference sequence). The germline V and J ends were trimmed by 8 bases and 2 bases, with 9 bases remaining between them. CDR3 DNA (partial): TGTGCCAGCCGATGGGGCAACACTGAA. This codes for CASRWGNTE. The CDR3 in its entirety is CASRWGNTEAFF.

This clone came up many times. The CDR3 end falls 3 residues outside the read, so it is completed with the germline J gene. V and J are TRBV19 and TRBJ1-1; 7 nucleotides align to TRBD1. Germline V CDR1 and CDR2: LNHDA, SQIVND (reference sequence). The CDR3 has 14 amino acids. J lost 2 bases, V lost 5 bases, and 5 bases had no gene match. The CDR3 sequence: CASSRRQGNTEAFF. The DNA read from the CDR3 is TGTGCCAGTAGTCGACGACAGGGCAACACTGAA.

CDR3 sequence: CASQGQYTEAFF. CDR3 DNA, as far as it was read: TGTGCCAGCCAGGGGCAGTACACTGAA. This rearrangement joins TRBV7-9 to TRBJ1-1; D may be TRBD1 (6 bases). The DNA ends 3 residues before the CDR3 does, and the rest of the CDR3 is filled in from the germline J gene. Germline V gives CDR1 SEHNR, CDR2 FQNEAQ (reference sequence). The CDR3 sequence is 12 residues long. The V gene lost 8 bases and the J gene lost 3 bases, with 10 bases spanning the gap.

This clone was seen ten or more times. The CDR3 reads CASSLAILQGYEQYF. The DNA read from the CDR3 is TGTGCCAGCAGCTTGGCGATCTTACAGGGCTACGAG. The chain uses TRBV5-6 and TRBJ2-7; maybe TRBD1 (6 bases). The missing CDR3 end, 3 residues past where the read stops, is filled in from the germline J gene. Germline CDR1 and CDR2: SGHDT and YYEEEE. V was clipped by 0 bases and J by 3 bases, with 13 bases between them. There are 15 residues in the CDR3.

This clone was observed many times. Sequencing ends 3 residues short of the CDR3 end; the germline J gene provides the rest. The rearrangement uses TRBV5-6 and TRBJ2-4, with D unclear. Germline V gives CDR1 SGHDT, CDR2 YYEEEE. V was shortened by 1 base and J by 0 bases, with 8 bases between the two germline ends. This CDR3 is built from 15 residues. The CDR3 sequence is CASSLRVLAKNIQYF. Incomplete CDR3 DNA: TGTGCCAGCAGCTTGCGGGTCCTAGCCAAAAACATT.

This clone was counted many times. The read falls 3 residues short of the CDR3 end, and the missing part is taken from the germline J gene. The chain combines TRBV5-1 with TRBJ1-3, with D perhaps matching TRBD1 (6 bases). Looked up from germline, CDR1 is SGHRS and CDR2 is YFSETQ. This CDR3 has 15 amino acids. Trimming left V 4 bases short and J 3 bases short, with 14 bases between. CDR3 in amino acids: CASSTTGTSGNTIYF. CDR3 DNA (partial): TGCGCCAGCAGCACGACCGGGACAAGTGGAAACACC.

This clone was recorded at least ten times. Read coverage stops 3 residues before the CDR3 terminus; the germline J gene supplies the remainder. The rearrangement links TRBV19 to TRBJ2-7, with a weak D call TRBD1 (6 bases). Germline V CDR1 and CDR2: LNHDA, SQIVND (reference sequence). Trimming removed 3 bases from V and 6 bases from J, with 9 bases in between. The CDR3 sequence is 12 residues long. The sequenced CDR3 bases are TGTGCCAGTAGTATCTCAGGGGTCGAG. Protein: CASSISGVE. The full-length CDR3 reads as CASSISGVEQYF.

The table lists this clone with many counts. The sequence runs out 3 residues before the end of the CDR3; the remainder is reconstructed from the germline J gene. The gene calls are TRBV18 and TRBJ1-6, with 9 bases aligning to TRBD1. The V segment lost 4 bases and the J segment 9 bases; nucleotides outside the gene matches: 10. This CDR3 contains 16 residues. Per the germline V gene, CDR1 is KGHSH and CDR2 is LQKENI. The CDR3 DNA, read in part, is TGTGCCAGCTCACTCCGGGACAGGGTTAATGGTTCACCC. Translated: CASSLRDRVNGSP. The full-length CDR3 reads as CASSLRDRVNGSPLHF.

This clone was seen repeatedly, ten times or more. The read finishes 3 residues shy of the CDR3 end, and the germline J gene is used to complete it. The V and J genes are TRBV7-2 and TRBJ1-6; 8 positions match TRBD1. CDR3 length equals 14 residues. CDR1 and CDR2 from the germline V gene are SGHTA and FQGNSA. After removal of 5 bases from V and 5 bases from J, the junction contained 2 bases not matched to a gene. The CDR3 loop reads CASSRTGNNSPLHF. The DNA read from the CDR3 is TGTGCCAGCAGCCGGACAGGGAATAATTCACCC.

The sample holds many counts of this clone. The read halts 3 residues ahead of the CDR3 end, with the missing end drawn from the germline J gene. This rearrangement joins TRBV5-1 to TRBJ2-2, with unresolved D. Trimming cost V 1 base and J 1 base, with 5 bases left between them. From germline, CDR1 is SGHRS and CDR2 YFSETQ. The CDR3 spans 14 residues. The sequenced CDR3 bases are TGCGCCAGCAGCTTGCAGCGGAACACCGGGGAG. It encodes CASSLQRNTGE. The full CDR3 protein reads CASSLQRNTGELFF.

The table lists this clone with many counts. The sequenced fragment ends 3 residues before the CDR3 boundary, so the rest is inferred from the germline J gene. The chain employs TRBV18 and TRBJ2-1, with 9 bases identical to TRBD1. Trimming removed 3 bases from V and 6 bases from J; junction bases left unmatched: 3. This CDR3 contains 14 residues. Germline V lookup: CDR1 KGHSH, CDR2 LQKENI. The chain's CDR3 is CASSPRDRVNEQFF. The DNA read from the CDR3 is TGTGCCAGCTCACCTAGGGACAGGGTCAATGAG.

This clone was observed many times. The read gets to within 3 residues of the CDR3 end, and the germline J gene fills in the rest. The rearrangement links TRBV4-1 to TRBJ2-7; D is undetermined. V shed 4 bases and J shed 4 bases, with 14 bases lying between them. The CDR3 totals 14 residues. Germline CDR1 reads MGHRA; CDR2 reads YSYEKL. The covered CDR3 bases are TGCGCCAGCAGCCCTTCCCCGGGTTCGTACGAG. Encoded protein: CASSPSPGSYE. The full CDR3 reads CASSPSPGSYEQYF.

This clone came up a few times. The read comes to an end 3 residues before the CDR3 does, leaving the germline J gene to fill in the end. The chain recombines TRBV11-3 with TRBJ2-7; 9 nucleotides line up with TRBD2. There are 15 residues in the CDR3. V was clipped by 1 base and J by 6 bases; unmatched bases: 7. Per germline, CDR1 SGHNT and CDR2 YENEEA. Incomplete CDR3 DNA: TGTGCCAGCAGCTTAGTATCGCGGGAGGGCGGCGAG. Protein sequence: CASSLVSREGGE. The full CDR3 reads CASSLVSREGGEQYF.

The sample holds many counts of this clone. The read is 3 residues too short to cover the CDR3 end, so that end is filled in from the germline J gene. The V gene is TRBV14, the J gene TRBJ1-3; 8 nucleotides match TRBD1. The ends lost 4 bases at V and 4 bases at J; junction bases unmatched: 3. The V gene's germline CDR1 is SGHDN and CDR2 FVKESK. This CDR3 is built from 14 residues. Incomplete CDR3 DNA: TGTGCCAGCAGCCCTAGGACAGGGGGAAACACC. This encodes CASSPRTGGNT. The full CDR3 sequence reads CASSPRTGGNTIYF.

This clone came up many times. Read data end 3 residues before the CDR3 end; the end is taken from the germline J gene. J is TRBJ2-7 and V is TRBV5-5; D is possibly TRBD1 (5 bases). Deletions cut 4 bases from V and 6 bases from J, with 14 bases between. CDR3 size: 13 residues. In germline, CDR1 is SGHKS, CDR2 YYEKEE (reference sequence). CDR3 protein: CASSVVARGEQYF. CDR3 DNA (partial): TGTGCCAGCAGCGTGGTGGCTAGGGGCGAG.

In this sample, this clone turned up many times. The missing CDR3 end, 3 residues past where the read stops, is filled in from the germline J gene. The rearrangement joins TRBV7-9 to TRBJ1-6; D might be TRBD1 (6 bases). Germline CDR1 is SEHNR and CDR2 is FQNEAQ (reference sequence). The V and J ends lost 6 bases and 9 bases respectively, with 12 bases between them. The CDR3 length is 13 residues. The CDR3 bases that were read are TGTGCCAGCAGACAGGGAAATGGTTCACCC. Translation gives CASRQGNGSP. The full CDR3 sequence reads CASRQGNGSPLHF.

This clone was detected ten times or more. Read coverage stops 3 residues before the CDR3 terminus; the germline J gene supplies the remainder. The genes are TRBV10-3 and TRBJ2-7, with D possibly TRBD2 on 5 matching bases. The germline V gene encodes CDR1 ENHRY and CDR2 SYGVKD. The CDR3 length is 14 residues. Deletions cut 8 bases from V and 1 base from J, with 15 bases between. Here the CDR3 reads CAIRPSPKSYEQYF. CDR3 bases read: TGTGCCATCCGGCCTAGCCCCAAATCCTACGAG.

This clone was found many times. The read finishes 3 residues shy of the CDR3 end, and the germline J gene is used to complete it. The chain is built from TRBV30 and TRBJ1-6; D is uncertain. Germline CDR1 reads GTSNPN; CDR2 reads SVGIG (reference sequence). V shed 6 bases and J shed 0 bases, with 9 bases lying between them. The CDR3 loop spans 14 amino acids. Incomplete CDR3 DNA: TGTGCCTGCAGATCTAGCTCCTATAATTCACCC. This translates into CACRSSSYNSP. In full, the CDR3 reads CACRSSSYNSPLHF.